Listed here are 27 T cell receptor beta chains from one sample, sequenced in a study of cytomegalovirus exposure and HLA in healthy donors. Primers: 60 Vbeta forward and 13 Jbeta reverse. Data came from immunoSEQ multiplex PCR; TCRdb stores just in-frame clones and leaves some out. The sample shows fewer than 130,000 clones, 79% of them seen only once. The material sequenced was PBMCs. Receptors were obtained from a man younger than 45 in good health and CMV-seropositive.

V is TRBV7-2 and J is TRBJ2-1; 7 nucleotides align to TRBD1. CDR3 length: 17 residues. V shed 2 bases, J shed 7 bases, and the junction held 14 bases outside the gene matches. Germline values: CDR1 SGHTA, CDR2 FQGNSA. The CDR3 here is CASSLSWSGTVGNEQFF. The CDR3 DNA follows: TGTGCCAGCAGCTTATCGTGGAGTGGGACAGTAGGTAATGAGCAGTTCTTC.

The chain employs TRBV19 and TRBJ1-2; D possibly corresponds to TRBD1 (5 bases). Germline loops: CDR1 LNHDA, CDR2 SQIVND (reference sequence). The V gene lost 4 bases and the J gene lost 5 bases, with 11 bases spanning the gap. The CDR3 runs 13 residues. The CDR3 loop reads CASSRGGRYGYTF. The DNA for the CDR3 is TGTGCCAGTAGTAGGGGGGGAAGGTATGGCTACACCTTC.

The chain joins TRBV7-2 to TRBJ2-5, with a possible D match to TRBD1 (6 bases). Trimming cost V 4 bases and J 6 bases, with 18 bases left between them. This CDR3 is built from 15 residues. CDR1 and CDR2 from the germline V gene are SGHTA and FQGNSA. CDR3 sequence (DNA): TGTGCCAGCAGCTACTACTCCGGGACACCGAAGACCCAGTACTTC. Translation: CASSYYSGTPKTQYF.

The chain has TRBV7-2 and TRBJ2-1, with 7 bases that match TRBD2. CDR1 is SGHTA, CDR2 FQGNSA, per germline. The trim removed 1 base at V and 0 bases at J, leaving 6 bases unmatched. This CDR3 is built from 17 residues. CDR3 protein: CASSLGVAGFSYNEQFF. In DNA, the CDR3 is TGTGCCAGCAGCTTAGGAGTAGCGGGTTTCTCCTACAATGAGCAGTTCTTC.

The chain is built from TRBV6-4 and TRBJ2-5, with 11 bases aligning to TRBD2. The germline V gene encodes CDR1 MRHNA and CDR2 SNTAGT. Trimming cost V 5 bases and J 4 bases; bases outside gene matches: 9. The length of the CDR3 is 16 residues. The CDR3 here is CASSLAGGPGRETQYF. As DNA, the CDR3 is TGTGCCAGCAGTTTAGCGGGGGGGCCGGGGAGAGAGACCCAGTACTTC.

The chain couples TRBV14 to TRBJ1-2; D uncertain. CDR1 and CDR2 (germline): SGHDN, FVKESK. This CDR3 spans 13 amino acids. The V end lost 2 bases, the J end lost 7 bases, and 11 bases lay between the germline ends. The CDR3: CASSQQQLIGYTF. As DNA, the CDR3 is TGTGCCAGCAGCCAACAACAGTTAATTGGCTACACCTTC.

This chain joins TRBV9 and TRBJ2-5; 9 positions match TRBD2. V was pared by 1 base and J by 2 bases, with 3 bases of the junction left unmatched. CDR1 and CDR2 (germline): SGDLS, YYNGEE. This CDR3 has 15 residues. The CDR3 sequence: CASSVRGGEQETQYF. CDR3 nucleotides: TGTGCCAGCAGCGTACGCGGGGGGGAGCAAGAGACCCAGTACTTC.

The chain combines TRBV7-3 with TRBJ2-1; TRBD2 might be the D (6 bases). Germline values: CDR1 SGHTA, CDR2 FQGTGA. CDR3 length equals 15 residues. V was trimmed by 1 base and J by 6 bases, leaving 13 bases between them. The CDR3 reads CASSLMGAGSNEQFF. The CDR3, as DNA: TGTGCCAGCAGCTTAATGGGCGCGGGGTCCAATGAGCAGTTCTTC.

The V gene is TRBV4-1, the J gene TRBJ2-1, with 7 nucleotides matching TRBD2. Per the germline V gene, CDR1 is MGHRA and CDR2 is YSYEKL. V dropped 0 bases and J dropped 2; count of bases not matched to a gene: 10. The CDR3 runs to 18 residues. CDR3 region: CASSQDRRGGPTYNEQFF. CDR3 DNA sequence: TGCGCCAGCAGCCAAGATAGGCGCGGGGGACCAACCTACAATGAGCAGTTCTTC.

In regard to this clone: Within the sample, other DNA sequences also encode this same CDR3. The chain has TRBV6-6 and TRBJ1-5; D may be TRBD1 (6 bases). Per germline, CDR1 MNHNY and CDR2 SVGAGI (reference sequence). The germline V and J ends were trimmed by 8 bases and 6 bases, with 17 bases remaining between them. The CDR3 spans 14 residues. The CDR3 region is CASSPGGARQPQHF. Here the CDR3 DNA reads TGTGCCAGCTCCCCTGGGGGCGCGCGTCAGCCCCAGCATTTT.

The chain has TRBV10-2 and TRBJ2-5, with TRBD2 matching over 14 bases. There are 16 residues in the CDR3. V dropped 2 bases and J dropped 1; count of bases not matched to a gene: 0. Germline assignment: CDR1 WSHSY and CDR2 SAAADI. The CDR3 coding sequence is TGCGCCAGCAGTGAGGGACTAGCGGGGGGCCAAGAGACCCAGTACTTC. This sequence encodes CASSEGLAGGQETQYF.

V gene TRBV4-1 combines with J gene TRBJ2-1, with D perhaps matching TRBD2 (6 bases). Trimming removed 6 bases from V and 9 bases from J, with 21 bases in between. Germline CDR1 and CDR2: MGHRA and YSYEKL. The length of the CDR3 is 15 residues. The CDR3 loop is CASRPGLPGGGEQFF. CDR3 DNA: TGCGCCAGCAGGCCGGGACTCCCCGGGGGTGGTGAGCAGTTCTTC.

CDR3 DNA: TGTGCCAGCAGCGTAGGGGCAGGTCGAGAGACCCAGTACTTC. Translated: CASSVGAGRETQYF. The J gene is TRBJ2-5, the V gene TRBV9; D not resolved. V gave up 0 bases and J gave up 4 bases, with 10 bases separating them. The CDR3 extends over 14 amino acids. Germline lookup yields CDR1 SGDLS and CDR2 YYNGEE.

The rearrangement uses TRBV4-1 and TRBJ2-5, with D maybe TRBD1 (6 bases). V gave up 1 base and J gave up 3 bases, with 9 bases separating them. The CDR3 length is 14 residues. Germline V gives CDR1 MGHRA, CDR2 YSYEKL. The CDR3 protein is CASSQGAGEETQYF. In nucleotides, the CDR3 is TGCGCCAGCAGCCAAGGGGCAGGGGAAGAGACCCAGTACTTC.

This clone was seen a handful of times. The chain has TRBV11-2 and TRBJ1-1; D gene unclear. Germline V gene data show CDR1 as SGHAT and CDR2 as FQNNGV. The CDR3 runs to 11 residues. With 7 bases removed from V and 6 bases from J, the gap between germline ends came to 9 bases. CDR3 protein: CASTGVSEAFF. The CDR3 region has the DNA TGTGCCAGCACCGGGGTCTCTGAAGCTTTCTTT.

CDR3 coding DNA: TGTGCCAGCAGTGGGGGCGAGGGGGCGTCTTACGAGCAGTACTTC. Its protein product is CASSGGEGASYEQYF. The rearrangement joins TRBV25-1 to TRBJ2-7; TRBD1 matches at 7 bases. CDR3 length: 15 residues. Germline V gene sequence: CDR1 MGHDK, CDR2 SYGVNS. V was clipped by 4 bases and J by 4 bases; unmatched bases: 10.

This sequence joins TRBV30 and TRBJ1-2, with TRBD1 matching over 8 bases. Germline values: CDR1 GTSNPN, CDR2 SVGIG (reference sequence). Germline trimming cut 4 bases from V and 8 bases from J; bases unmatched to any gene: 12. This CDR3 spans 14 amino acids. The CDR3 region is CAWTKTGEVDGYTF. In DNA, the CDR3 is TGTGCCTGGACCAAGACAGGGGAAGTAGACGGCTACACCTTC.

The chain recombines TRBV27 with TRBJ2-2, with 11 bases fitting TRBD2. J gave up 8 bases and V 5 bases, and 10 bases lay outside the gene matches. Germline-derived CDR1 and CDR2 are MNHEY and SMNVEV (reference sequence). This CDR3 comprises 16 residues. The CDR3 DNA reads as TGTGCCAGCAGTCAACATATGGGACTAGCGGCTGGGGAGCTGTTTTTT. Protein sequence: CASSQHMGLAAGELFF.

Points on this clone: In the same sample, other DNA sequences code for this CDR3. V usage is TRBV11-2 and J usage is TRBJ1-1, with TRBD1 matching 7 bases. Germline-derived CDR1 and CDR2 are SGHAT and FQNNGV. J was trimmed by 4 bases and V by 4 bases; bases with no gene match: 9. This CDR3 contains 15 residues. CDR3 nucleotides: TGTGCCAGCAGCTCCTCTCCAGGGGGTTCCACTGAAGCTTTCTTT. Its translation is CASSSSPGGSTEAFF.

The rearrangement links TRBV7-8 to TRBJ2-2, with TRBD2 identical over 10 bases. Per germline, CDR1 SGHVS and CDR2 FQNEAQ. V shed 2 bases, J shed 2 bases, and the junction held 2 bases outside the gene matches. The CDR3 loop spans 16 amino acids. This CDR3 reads CASSLRLAGNTGELFF. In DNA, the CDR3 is TGTGCCAGCAGCTTAAGACTAGCGGGCAACACCGGGGAGCTGTTTTTT.

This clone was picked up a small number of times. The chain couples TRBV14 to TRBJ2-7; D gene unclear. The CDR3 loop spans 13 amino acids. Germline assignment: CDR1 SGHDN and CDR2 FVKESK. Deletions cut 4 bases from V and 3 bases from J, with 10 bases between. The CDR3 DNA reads TGTGCCAGCAGCCCCTACGTAAGCTACGAGCAGTACTTC. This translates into CASSPYVSYEQYF.

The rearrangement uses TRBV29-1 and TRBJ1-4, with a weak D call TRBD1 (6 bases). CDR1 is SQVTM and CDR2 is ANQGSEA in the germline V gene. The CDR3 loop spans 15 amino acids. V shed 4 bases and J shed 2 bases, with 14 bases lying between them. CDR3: CSVAHFTGTNEKLFF. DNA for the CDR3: TGCAGCGTTGCCCACTTCACAGGGACTAATGAAAAACTGTTTTTT.

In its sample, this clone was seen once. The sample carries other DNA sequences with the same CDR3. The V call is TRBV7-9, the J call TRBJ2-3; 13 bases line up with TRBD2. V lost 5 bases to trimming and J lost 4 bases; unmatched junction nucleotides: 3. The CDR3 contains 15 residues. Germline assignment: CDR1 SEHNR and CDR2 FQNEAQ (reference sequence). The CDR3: CASSLTSGGADTQYF. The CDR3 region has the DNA TGTGCCAGCAGCCTTACTAGCGGGGGGGCAGATACGCAGTATTTT.

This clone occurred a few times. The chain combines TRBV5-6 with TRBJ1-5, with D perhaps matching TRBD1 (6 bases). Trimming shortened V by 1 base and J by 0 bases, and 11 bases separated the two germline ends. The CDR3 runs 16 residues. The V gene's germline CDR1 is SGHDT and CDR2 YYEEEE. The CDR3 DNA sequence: TGTGCCAGCAGCTTGCACCGGACAGCTAGCAATCAGCCCCAGCATTTT. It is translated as CASSLHRTASNQPQHF.

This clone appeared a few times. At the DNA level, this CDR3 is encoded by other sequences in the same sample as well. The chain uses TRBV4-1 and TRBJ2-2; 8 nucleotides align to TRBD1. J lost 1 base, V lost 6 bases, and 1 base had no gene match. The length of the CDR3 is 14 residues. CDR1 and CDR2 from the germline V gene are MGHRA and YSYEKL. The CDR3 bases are TGCGCCAGCAGTGACAGGGGGAACACCGGGGAGCTGTTTTTT. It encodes CASSDRGNTGELFF.

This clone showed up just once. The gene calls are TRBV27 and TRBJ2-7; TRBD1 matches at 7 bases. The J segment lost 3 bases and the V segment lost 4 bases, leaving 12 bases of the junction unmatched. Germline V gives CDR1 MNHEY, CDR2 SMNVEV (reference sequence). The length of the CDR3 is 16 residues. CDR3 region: CASSYLGQPPVYEQYF. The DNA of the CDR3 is TGTGCCAGCAGTTACCTGGGACAGCCCCCAGTCTACGAGCAGTACTTC.

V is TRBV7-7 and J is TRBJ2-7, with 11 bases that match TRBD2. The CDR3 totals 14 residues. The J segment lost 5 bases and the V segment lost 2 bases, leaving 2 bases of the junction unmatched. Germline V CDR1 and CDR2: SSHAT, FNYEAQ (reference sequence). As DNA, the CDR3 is TGTGCCAGCAGCTTAACTAGCGGGGGTAACGAGCAGTACTTC. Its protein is CASSLTSGGNEQYF.